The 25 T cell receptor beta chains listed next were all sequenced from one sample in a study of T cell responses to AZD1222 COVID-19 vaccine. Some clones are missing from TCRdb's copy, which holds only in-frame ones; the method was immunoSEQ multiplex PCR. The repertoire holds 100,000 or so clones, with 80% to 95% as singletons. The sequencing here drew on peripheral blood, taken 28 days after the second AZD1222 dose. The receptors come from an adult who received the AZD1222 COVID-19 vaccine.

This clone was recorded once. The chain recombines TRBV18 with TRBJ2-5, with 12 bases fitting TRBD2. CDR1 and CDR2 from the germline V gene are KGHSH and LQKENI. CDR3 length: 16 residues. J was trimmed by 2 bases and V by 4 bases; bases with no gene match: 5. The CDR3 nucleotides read TGTGCCAGCTCACTTGGACTAGCGGGACAACAAGAGACCCAGTACTTC. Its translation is CASSLGLAGQQETQYF.

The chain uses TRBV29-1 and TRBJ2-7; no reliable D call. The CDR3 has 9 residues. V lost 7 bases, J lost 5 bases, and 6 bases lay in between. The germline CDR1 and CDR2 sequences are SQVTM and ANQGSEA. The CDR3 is CSAKNEQYF. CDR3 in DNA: TGCAGCGCGAAAAACGAGCAGTACTTC.

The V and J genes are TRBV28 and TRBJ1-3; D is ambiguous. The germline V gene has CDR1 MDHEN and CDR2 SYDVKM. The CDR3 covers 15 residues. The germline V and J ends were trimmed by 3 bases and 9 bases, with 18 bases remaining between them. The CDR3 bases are TGTGCCAGCAGTTTTTCAGGACCCTTCGGAGGCACCATATATTTT. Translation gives CASSFSGPFGGTIYF.

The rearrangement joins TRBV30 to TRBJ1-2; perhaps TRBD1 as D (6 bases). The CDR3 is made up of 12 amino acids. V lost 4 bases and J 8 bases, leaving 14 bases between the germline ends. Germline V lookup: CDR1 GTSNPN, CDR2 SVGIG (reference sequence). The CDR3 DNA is TGTGCCTGGACCGGGGGCCGGGAGGGCTACACCTTC. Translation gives CAWTGGREGYTF.

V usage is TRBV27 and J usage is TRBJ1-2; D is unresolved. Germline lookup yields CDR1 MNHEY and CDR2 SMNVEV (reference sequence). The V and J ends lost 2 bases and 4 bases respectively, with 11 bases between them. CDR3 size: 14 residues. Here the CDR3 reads CASSLEPRVYGYTF. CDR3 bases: TGTGCCAGCAGTTTAGAGCCGCGAGTCTATGGCTACACCTTC.

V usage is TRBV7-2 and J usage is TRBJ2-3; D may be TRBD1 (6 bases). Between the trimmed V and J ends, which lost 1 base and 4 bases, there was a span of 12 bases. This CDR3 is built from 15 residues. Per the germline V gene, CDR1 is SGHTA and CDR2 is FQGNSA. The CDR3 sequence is CASSLVGGWADTQYF. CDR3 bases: TGTGCCAGCAGCTTAGTTGGGGGCTGGGCAGATACGCAGTATTTT.

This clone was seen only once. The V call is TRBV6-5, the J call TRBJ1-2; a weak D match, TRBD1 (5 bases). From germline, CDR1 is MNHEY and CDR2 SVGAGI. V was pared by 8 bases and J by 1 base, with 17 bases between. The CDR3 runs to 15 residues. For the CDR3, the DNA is TGTGCCAGCGGAGGAGGGGACTCTCTTAACTATGGCTACACCTTC. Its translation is CASGGGDSLNYGYTF.

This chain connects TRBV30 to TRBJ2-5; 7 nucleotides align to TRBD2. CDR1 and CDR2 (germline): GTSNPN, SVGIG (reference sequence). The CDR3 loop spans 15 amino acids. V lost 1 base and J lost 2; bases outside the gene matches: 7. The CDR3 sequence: CAWSGGGADQETQYF. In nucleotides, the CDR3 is TGTGCCTGGAGTGGCGGGGGTGCTGATCAAGAGACCCAGTACTTC. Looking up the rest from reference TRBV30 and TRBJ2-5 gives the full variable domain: SQTIHQWPATLVQPVGSPLSLECTVEGTSNPNLYWYRQAAGRGLQLLFYSVGIGQISSEVPQNLSASRPQDRQFILSSKKLLLSDSGFYLCAWSGGGADQETQYFGPGTRLLVL.

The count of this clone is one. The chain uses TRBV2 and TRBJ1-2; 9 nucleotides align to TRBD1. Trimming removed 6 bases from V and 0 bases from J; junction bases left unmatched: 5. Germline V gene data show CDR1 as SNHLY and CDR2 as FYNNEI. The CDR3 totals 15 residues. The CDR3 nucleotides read TGTGCCAGCAGGAAAAGACAGGGGGCTAACTATGGCTACACCTTC. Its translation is CASRKRQGANYGYTF.

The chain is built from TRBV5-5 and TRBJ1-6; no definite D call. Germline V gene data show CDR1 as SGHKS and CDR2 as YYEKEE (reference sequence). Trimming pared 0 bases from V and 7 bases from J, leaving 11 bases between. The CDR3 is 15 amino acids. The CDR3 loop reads CASSLAPGLNSPLHF. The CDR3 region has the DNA TGTGCCAGCAGCTTGGCTCCGGGCCTGAATTCACCCCTCCACTTT.

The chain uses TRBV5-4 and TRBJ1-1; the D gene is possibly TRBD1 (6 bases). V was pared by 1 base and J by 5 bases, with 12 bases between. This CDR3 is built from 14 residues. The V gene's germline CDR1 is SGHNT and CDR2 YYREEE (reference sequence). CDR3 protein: CASSLSDRGTEAFF. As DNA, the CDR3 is TGTGCCAGCAGCTTGTCGGATAGGGGGACTGAAGCTTTCTTT. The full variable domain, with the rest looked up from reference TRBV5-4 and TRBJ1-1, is ETGVTQSPTHLIKTRGQQVTLRCSSQSGHNTVSWYQQALGQGPQFIFQYYREEENGRGNFPPRFSGLQFPNYSSELNVNALELDDSALYLCASSLSDRGTEAFFGQGTRLTVV.

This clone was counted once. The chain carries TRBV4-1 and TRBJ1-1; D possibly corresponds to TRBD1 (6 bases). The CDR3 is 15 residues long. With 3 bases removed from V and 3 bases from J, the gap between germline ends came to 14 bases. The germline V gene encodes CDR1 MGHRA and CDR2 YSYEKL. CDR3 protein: CASSQAQGPYTEAFF. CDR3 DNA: TGCGCCAGCAGCCAGGCACAGGGACCTTACACTGAAGCTTTCTTT.

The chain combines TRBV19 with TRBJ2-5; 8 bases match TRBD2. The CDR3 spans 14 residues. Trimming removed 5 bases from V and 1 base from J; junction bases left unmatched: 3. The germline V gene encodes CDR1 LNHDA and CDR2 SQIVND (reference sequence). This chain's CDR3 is CASSPRGGQETQYF. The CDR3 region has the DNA TGTGCCAGTAGTCCCCGGGGGGGCCAAGAGACCCAGTACTTC.

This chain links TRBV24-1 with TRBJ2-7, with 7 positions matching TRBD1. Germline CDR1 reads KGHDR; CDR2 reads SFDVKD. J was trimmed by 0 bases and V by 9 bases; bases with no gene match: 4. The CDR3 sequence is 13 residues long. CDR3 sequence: CATGTASSYEQYF. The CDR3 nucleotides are TGTGCCACCGGGACAGCGAGCTCCTACGAGCAGTACTTC.

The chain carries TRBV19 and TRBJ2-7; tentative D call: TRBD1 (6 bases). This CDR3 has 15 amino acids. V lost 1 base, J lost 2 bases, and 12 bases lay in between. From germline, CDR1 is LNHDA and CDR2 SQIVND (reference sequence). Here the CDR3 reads CASSIVDSETYEQYF. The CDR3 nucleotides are TGTGCCAGTAGTATAGTGGACAGCGAGACCTACGAGCAGTACTTC.

The CDR3: CASSAAGDGYTF. The DNA for the CDR3 is TGTGCCAGCAGCGCAGCTGGGGATGGCTACACCTTC. The V call is TRBV7-9, the J call TRBJ1-2; D remains unclear. Per germline, CDR1 SEHNR and CDR2 FQNEAQ (reference sequence). This CDR3 is 12 amino acids long. The V end lost 5 bases, the J end lost 6 bases, and 10 bases lay between the germline ends. Using reference TRBV7-9 and TRBJ1-2 for the parts outside the CDR3, the full variable domain is DTGVSQNPRHKITKRGQNVTFRCDPISEHNRLYWYRQTLGQGPEFLTYFQNEAQLEKSRLLSDRFSAERPKGSFSTLEIQRTEQGDSAMYLCASSAAGDGYTFGSGTRLTVV.

This chain's CDR3 is CASSPTGGPYEQYF. Here the CDR3 DNA reads TGTGCCAGCAGCCCCACGGGAGGTCCCTACGAGCAGTACTTC. The chain links TRBV14 to TRBJ2-7, with 7 bases matching TRBD2. This CDR3 has 14 residues. V was pared by 4 bases and J by 2 bases, with 5 bases of the junction left unmatched. Germline V gives CDR1 SGHDN, CDR2 FVKESK.

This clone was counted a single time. Written as DNA, the CDR3 is TGTGCCAGCAGTTTTGGACTAGCGGGGACCACAGATACGCAGTATTTT. Translated: CASSFGLAGTTDTQYF. The chain combines TRBV5-4 with TRBJ2-3, with 12 positions matching TRBD2. V lost 5 bases and J lost 2; bases outside the gene matches: 6. CDR1 SGHNT and CDR2 YYREEE come from the germline V gene (reference sequence). The CDR3 is 16 amino acids.

The DNA of the CDR3 is TGTGCCAGCAGCCAAGAACTGCTAGGGACCAAAGGAAACACCATATATTTT. This gives the protein CASSQELLGTKGNTIYF. The gene calls are TRBV14 and TRBJ1-3; possible D gene TRBD1, 5 bases. V was cut by 0 bases and J by 4 bases, with 16 bases left in between. The CDR3 sequence is 17 residues long. CDR1 and CDR2 from the germline V gene are SGHDN and FVKESK. Full variable domain (missing parts from reference TRBV14 and TRBJ1-3): EAGVTQFPSHSVIEKGQTVTLRCDPISGHDNLYWYRRVMGKEIKFLLHFVKESKQDESGMPNNRFLAERTGGTYSTLKVQPAELEDSGVYFCASSQELLGTKGNTIYFGEGSWLTVV.

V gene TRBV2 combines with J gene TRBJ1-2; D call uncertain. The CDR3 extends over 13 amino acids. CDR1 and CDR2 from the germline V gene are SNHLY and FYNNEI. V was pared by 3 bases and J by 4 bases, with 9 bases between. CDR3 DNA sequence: TGTGCCAGCAGTGATAACAGCGGCTATGGCTACACCTTC. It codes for CASSDNSGYGYTF.

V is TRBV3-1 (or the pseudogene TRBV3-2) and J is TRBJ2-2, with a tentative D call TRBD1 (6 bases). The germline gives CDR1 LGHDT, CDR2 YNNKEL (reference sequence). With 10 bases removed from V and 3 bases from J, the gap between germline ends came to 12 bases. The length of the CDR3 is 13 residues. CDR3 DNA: TGTGCCACATCACAGGGTTACACCGGGGAGCTGTTTTTT. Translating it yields CATSQGYTGELFF.

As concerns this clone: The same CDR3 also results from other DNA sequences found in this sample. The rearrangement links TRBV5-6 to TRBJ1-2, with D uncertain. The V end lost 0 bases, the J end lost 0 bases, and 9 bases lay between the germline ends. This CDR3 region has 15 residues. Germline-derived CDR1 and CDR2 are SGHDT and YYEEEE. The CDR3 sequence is CASSLGRRANYGYTF. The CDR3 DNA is TGTGCCAGCAGCTTGGGCAGGAGAGCTAACTATGGCTACACCTTC.

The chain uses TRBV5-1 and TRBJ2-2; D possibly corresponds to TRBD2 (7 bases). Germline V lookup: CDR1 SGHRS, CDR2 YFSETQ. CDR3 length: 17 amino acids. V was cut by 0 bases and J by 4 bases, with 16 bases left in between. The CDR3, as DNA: TGCGCCAGCAGCTTGGATGGCGGGGGCGGCGGCACCGGGGAGCTGTTTTTT. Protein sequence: CASSLDGGGGGTGELFF.

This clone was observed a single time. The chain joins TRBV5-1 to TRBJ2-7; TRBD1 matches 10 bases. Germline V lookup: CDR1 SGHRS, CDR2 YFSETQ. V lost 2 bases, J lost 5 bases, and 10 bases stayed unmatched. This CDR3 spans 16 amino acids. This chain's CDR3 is CASSLRPGQGRNEQYF. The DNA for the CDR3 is TGCGCCAGCAGCTTACGACCGGGACAGGGGAGGAACGAGCAGTACTTC.

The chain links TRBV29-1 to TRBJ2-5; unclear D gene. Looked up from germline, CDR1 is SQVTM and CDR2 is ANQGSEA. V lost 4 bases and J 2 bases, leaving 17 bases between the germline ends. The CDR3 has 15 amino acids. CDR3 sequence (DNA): TGCAGCGTTGCCGGTTCGGTGAAAGCACAAGAGACCCAGTACTTC. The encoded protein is CSVAGSVKAQETQYF.